The clone carrying this T cell receptor beta chain showed up just once. Clones were read by immunoSEQ multiplex PCR, and TCRdb kept only the in-frame ones, dropping some. This repertoire shows 200,000 to 250,000 clones, around 80% found once; its top ten account for over 3%. The entry originates in a study of blood T cell repertoires in COVID-19. The wider study: Nucleic acid was either cDNA or gDNA, and it came from T cells, B-cell-depleted T cells, or PBMCs.

Per the germline V gene, CDR1 is MDHEN and CDR2 is SYDVKM. Losses at the gene ends were 10 bases for V and 7 bases for J; bases not matched to a gene: 10. This CDR3 is 14 amino acids long. The sample was peripheral blood. The receptor's source is a woman aged 40 to 49 with active or convalescent COVID-19. The V and J genes are TRBV28 and TRBJ1-6, with TRBD1 matching 7 bases. This CDR3 is CATRTGTANSPLHF. CDR3 sequence (DNA): TGTGCCACCCGAACCGGGACAGCCAATTCACCCCTCCACTTT.